This T cell receptor beta chain stems from a study of siplizumab effects on memory and regulatory T cells. General study results and limits: For siplizumab cultures, the suppressive function of their proliferating Tregs was not confirmed. Under siplizumab, an average about 70% of mappable alloreactive CD4+ clones were Treg-derived, compared with under 35% in controls. Phenotypic classification as naive or memory proved unattainable for roughly 80-96% of proliferating CD4+ or CD8+ clones.

Germline lookup yields CDR1 SGDLS and CDR2 YYNGEE. The CDR3 covers 15 residues. Trimming stripped 0 bases from V and 0 bases from J, with 9 bases between. TCR templates, around 98,000 per sample, were assayed. Assay used: immunoSEQ multiplex PCR; TCRdb lists only in-frame clones, some missing. The data show tens of thousands of clones, approximately 97% seen once. On this clone: As yet, its antigen is unknown.

The chain couples TRBV9 to TRBJ1-1; tentatively, D is TRBD1 (5 bases). The clonotype originates from a human donor in good health. Sequencing was performed on naive CD4+ T cells sorted from blood. The CDR3 sequence: CASSVVGGMNTEAFF. The CDR3, as DNA: TGTGCCAGCAGCGTAGTTGGGGGGATGAACACTGAAGCTTTCTTT. Filled out from reference TRBV9 and TRBJ1-1, the complete variable domain reads DSGVTQTPKHLITATGQRVTLRCSPRSGDLSVYWYQQSLDQGLQFLIQYYNGEERAKGNILERFSAQQFPDLHSELNLSSLELGDSALYFCASSVVGGMNTEAFFGQGTRLTVV.